A single TCR beta chain is shown here with its context. Germline CDR1 and CDR2: SGHRS and YFSETQ. The V segment lost 3 bases and the J segment 4 bases; nucleotides outside the gene matches: 8. The CDR3 is made up of 17 amino acids. This entry comes from a study of OX40 agonist ivuxolimab in advanced cancers. Here immunoSEQ multiplex PCR was the method, and the copy in TCRdb shows in-frame clones only, minus some. The sample has about 39,000 clones, about 81% seen once. The receptor's source is an adult with an advanced solid tumor such as melanoma, head and neck, liver or kidney cancer. The chain recombines TRBV5-1 with TRBJ2-2, with 11 nucleotides matching TRBD1. The material was CD4+ or CD8+ T cells sorted from blood, obtained in a trial of the OX40 agonist ivuxolimab. The CDR3 loop reads CASSSLPGTGGTGELFF. CDR3 in DNA: TGCGCCAGCAGCTCCCTCCCAGGGACAGGGGGCACCGGGGAGCTGTTTTTT.